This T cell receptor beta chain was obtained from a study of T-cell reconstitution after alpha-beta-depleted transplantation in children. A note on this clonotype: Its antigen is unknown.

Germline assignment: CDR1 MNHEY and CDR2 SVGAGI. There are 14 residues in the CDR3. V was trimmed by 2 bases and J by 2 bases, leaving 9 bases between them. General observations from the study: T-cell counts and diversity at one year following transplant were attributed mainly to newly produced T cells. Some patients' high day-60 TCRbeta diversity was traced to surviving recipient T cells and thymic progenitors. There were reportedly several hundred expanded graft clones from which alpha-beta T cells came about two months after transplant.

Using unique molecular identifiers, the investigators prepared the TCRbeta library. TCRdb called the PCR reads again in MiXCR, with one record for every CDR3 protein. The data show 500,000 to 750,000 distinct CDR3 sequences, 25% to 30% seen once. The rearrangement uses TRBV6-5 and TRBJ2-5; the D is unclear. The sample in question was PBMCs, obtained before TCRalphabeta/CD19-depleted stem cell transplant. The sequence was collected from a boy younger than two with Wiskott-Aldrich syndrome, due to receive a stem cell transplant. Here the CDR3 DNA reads TGTGCCAGCAGTTACGGCCCAGGACAAGAGACCCAGTACTTC. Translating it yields CASSYGPGQETQYF.